The 14 T cell receptor beta chains below were found in one sample sequenced in a study of OX40 agonist ivuxolimab in advanced cancers. Profiled with immunoSEQ multiplex PCR; TCRdb holds only in-frame clones, not every one. The sample has some 83,000 clones; around 84% are singletons. The starting material was CD4+ or CD8+ T cells sorted from blood, obtained in a trial of the OX40 agonist ivuxolimab. Source of these receptors: an adult with an advanced solid tumor such as melanoma, head and neck, liver or kidney cancer.

This clone appeared a single time. CDR3 region: CASSYSEDQPQHF. CDR3 DNA: TGTGCCAGCAGTTACTCAGAGGATCAGCCCCAGCATTTT. The J gene is TRBJ1-5, the V gene TRBV6-6; D uncertain. CDR1 and CDR2 (germline): MNHNY, SVGAGI (reference sequence). The CDR3 covers 13 residues. V was cut by 0 bases and J by 5 bases, with 5 bases left in between.

CDR3 nucleotide sequence: TGTGCCAGCAGTCCCCTGGGGGGACTGGGCTACGAGCAGTACTTC. This translates into CASSPLGGLGYEQYF. J is TRBJ2-7 and V is TRBV27, with D perhaps matching TRBD2 (6 bases). This CDR3 region has 15 residues. Between the trimmed V and J ends, which lost 5 bases and 3 bases, there was a span of 17 bases. Per germline, CDR1 MNHEY and CDR2 SMNVEV (reference sequence).

The chain combines TRBV6-6 with TRBJ1-1; D gene unclear. There are 12 residues in the CDR3. Per the germline V gene, CDR1 is MNHNY and CDR2 is SVGAGI (reference sequence). V was shortened by 4 bases and J by 5 bases, with 8 bases between the two germline ends. CDR3 in amino acids: CASSFLGTEAFF. In nucleotides, the CDR3 is TGTGCCAGCAGTTTTCTCGGGACTGAAGCTTTCTTT.

The chain recombines TRBV19 with TRBJ2-3, with unresolved D. In germline, CDR1 is LNHDA, CDR2 SQIVND (reference sequence). The CDR3 has 12 amino acids. Trimming removed 5 bases from V and 7 bases from J, with 10 bases in between. CDR3: CASSPPTNTQYF. DNA of the CDR3: TGTGCCAGTAGTCCGCCGACCAATACGCAGTATTTT.

The V call is TRBV2, the J call TRBJ1-1; D unresolved. The CDR3 is 15 residues long. Germline-derived CDR1 and CDR2 are SNHLY and FYNNEI. V dropped 8 bases and J dropped 5 bases, with 21 bases sitting between them. CDR3 loop: CASVEENNQRTEAFF. CDR3 DNA sequence: TGTGCCAGCGTTGAAGAGAATAACCAACGGACTGAAGCTTTCTTT.

This chain links TRBV7-2 with TRBJ2-5, with D possibly TRBD2 on 6 matching bases. V was clipped by 3 bases and J by 0 bases, with 11 bases between them. Germline V gene data show CDR1 as SGHTA and CDR2 as FQGNSA. The CDR3 covers 15 residues. CDR3 nucleotides: TGTGCCAGCAGCTTGGGGGGAACTTACCAAGAGACCCAGTACTTC. Its translation: CASSLGGTYQETQYF.

The chain employs TRBV20-1 and TRBJ2-5; D is ambiguous. The length of the CDR3 is 11 residues. Trimming pared 1 base from V and 6 bases from J, leaving 6 bases between. Germline V gives CDR1 DFQATT, CDR2 SNEGSKA (reference sequence). The DNA of the CDR3 is TGCAGTGCTAGAGGGCCCCAGACCCAGTACTTC. Its translation is CSARGPQTQYF.

The chain uses TRBV5-1 and TRBJ1-5, with unresolved D. In germline, CDR1 is SGHRS, CDR2 YFSETQ. V was pared by 0 bases and J by 3 bases, with 10 bases between. This CDR3 contains 15 residues. CDR3 loop: CASSLDGGDNQPQHF. In DNA form, the CDR3 reads TGCGCCAGCAGCTTGGACGGCGGGGACAATCAGCCCCAGCATTTT.

The J gene is TRBJ2-1, the V gene TRBV7-2; D uncertain. Trimming removed 6 bases from V and 6 bases from J, with 9 bases in between. CDR3 length equals 12 residues. Germline-derived CDR1 and CDR2 are SGHTA and FQGNSA. CDR3 DNA sequence: TGTGCCAGCAGGGCCCCGTCCAATGAGCAGTTCTTC. Protein sequence: CASRAPSNEQFF.

The chain employs TRBV30 and TRBJ1-1; 9 bases are a match to TRBD1. The CDR3 sequence is 15 residues long. Germline V gene data show CDR1 as GTSNPN and CDR2 as SVGIG (reference sequence). With 2 bases clipped from V and 5 bases from J, the junction kept 9 bases outside the gene matches. The CDR3 reads CAWSPQTGGWTEAFF. The DNA of the CDR3 is TGTGCCTGGAGTCCTCAGACAGGGGGGTGGACTGAAGCTTTCTTT.

This sequence joins TRBV6-5 and TRBJ2-1; weak D call: TRBD1 (6 bases). Per germline, CDR1 MNHEY and CDR2 SVGAGI. The CDR3 loop spans 14 amino acids. V gave up 6 bases and J gave up 6 bases, with 15 bases separating them. The CDR3 reads CASRKSGQPNEQFF. DNA of the CDR3: TGTGCCAGCAGGAAGTCCGGACAGCCCAATGAGCAGTTCTTC.

J is TRBJ2-1 and V is TRBV27, with TRBD2 matching over 9 bases. This CDR3 is built from 13 residues. V lost 4 bases, J lost 7 bases, and 2 bases stayed unmatched. CDR1 and CDR2 (germline): MNHEY, SMNVEV (reference sequence). CDR3 DNA: TGTGCCAGCAGTTACCTAGCGGGAAATGAGCAGTTCTTC. Translating it yields CASSYLAGNEQFF.

V is TRBV19 and J is TRBJ1-2; D is perhaps TRBD1 (5 bases). V lost 3 bases and J lost 2, with 7 bases in between. CDR3 length: 13 amino acids. Germline V gives CDR1 LNHDA, CDR2 SQIVND (reference sequence). DNA for the CDR3: TGTGCCAGTAGTATCCCAGGGAACTATGGCTACACCTTC. Translation gives CASSIPGNYGYTF.

The chain employs TRBV5-5 and TRBJ2-7; 7 bases match TRBD1. CDR1 and CDR2 (germline): SGHKS, YYEKEE (reference sequence). The CDR3 extends over 15 amino acids. V was clipped by 4 bases and J by 2 bases; unmatched bases: 9. In DNA, the CDR3 is TGTGCCAGCAGCGTCGACAGGGCCGGGGCCTACGAGCAGTACTTC. Amino acids: CASSVDRAGAYEQYF.